The present T cell receptor (beta chain) was sequenced within a study of shared clonotypes between healthy human individuals. Sequencing was performed with immunoSEQ multiplex PCR; in TCRdb, only in-frame clones are kept and a portion is missing. The data show around 1.5 million clones, with under 99% seen just once and approximately 0.44% held by the top ten. The CDR3 is 15 amino acids. Germline V gives CDR1 MNHNY, CDR2 SVGAGI (reference sequence). J gave up 7 bases and V 6 bases, and 12 bases lay outside the gene matches. Donation came from healthy HIV-negative adults that had no recent acute infections or vaccinations. The donor cohort consisted entirely of Caucasian adults residing in Nashville, Tennessee.

This rearrangement joins TRBV6-6 to TRBJ2-7, with TRBD1 matching 10 bases. The TCR was taken from a man aged 30 to 39 in good health. Sequencing was carried out using naive CD4+ T cells sorted from blood. Subset noted: CD45RA+ positively selected. The CDR3 region has the DNA TGTGCCAGCAGATTCACCGGGACAGGGGCTTGGGAGCAGTACTTC. Protein sequence: CASRFTGTGAWEQYF.